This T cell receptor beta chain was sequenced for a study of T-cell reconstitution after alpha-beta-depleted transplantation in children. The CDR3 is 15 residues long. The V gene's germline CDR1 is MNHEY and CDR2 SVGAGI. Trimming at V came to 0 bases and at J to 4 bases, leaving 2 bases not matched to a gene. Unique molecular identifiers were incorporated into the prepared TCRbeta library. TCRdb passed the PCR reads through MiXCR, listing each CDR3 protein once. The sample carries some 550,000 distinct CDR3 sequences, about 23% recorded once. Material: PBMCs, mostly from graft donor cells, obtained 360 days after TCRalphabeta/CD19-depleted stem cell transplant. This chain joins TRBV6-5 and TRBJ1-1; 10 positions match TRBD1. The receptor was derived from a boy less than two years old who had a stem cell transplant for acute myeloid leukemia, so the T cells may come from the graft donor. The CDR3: CASSYSGQGSTEAFF. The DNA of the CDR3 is TGTGCCAGCAGTTACTCGGGACAGGGGAGCACTGAAGCTTTCTTT.